The following is a T cell receptor (beta chain) sequence with its context. No cognate antigen has been identified for it. Per-base qualities were not stored, and no clone one base away is much larger. The sample is drawn from a study of T-cell memory formation after mild COVID-19 (dated by TCRdb to the early 2020s). For the study in its entirety: TCR sequence clusters from the two donors were found to be largely donor specific. T-cell clones expanding and contracting after mild COVID-19 in a couple of donors were tracked by longitudinal TCRalpha and TCRbeta repertoire sequencing. The cohort comprised two young, previously healthy adult volunteers, one female and one male. Overall study results and their limits: Whether the second-wave clones peaking on day 37 were SARS-CoV-2 specific was not confirmed. Some responding clones were detected in pre-infection memory, which suggested that pre-existing cross-reactive memory T cells had joined the SARS-CoV-2 response. Only two mild cases were covered in the study, and larger cohorts including severe cases with pre-infection samples were considered necessary. Contracting CD4+ clones turned up mainly in the CM and EM memory subsets, whereas EMRA was where CD8+ clones were enriched. From day 15 to 85, contracting clones showed balanced CD4/CD8 phenotypes, whereas a second wave of clones that expanded from day 15 to 37 leaned towards CD4+.

From the cysteine through the phenylalanine, the CDR3 covers 12 amino acids. The sequence is cut down to CDR3 DNA, 36 bases in frame from base 1. V sheds 4 bases and J sheds 10 bases, leaving 11 bases between their ends. The germline V gene (reference sequence) sets CDR1 to SEHNR and CDR2 to FQNEAQ. PBMCs were isolated by Ficoll-Paque density gradient centrifugation. Sequencing relied on an Illumina NovaSeq 6000. cDNA libraries for TCRalpha and TCRbeta were prepared by 5'RACE using constant-segment primers, with sample barcodes and unique molecular identifiers added. Trizol reagent was used to extract RNA from every sample. The libraries were amplified in two PCR steps, and the second step added a second sample barcode and Illumina TruSeq adapters. Libraries were sequenced on an Illumina NovaSeq with 2 x 150 bp paired-end reads. The original methods were these. Reads were demultiplexed and collapsed into UMI-guided consensus sequences with migec v1.2.7. Using mixcr v2.1.11, UMI consensuses were aligned to TRA and TRB V and J templates and then assembled into clonotypes. Expanded or contracted clonotypes were those called significant by both edgeR and NoisET, with noise models trained on biological replicates. edgeR calls used a false discovery rate-adjusted p below 0.01 and a log2 fold-change threshold of 1. PCA with hierarchical clustering of max-normalized trajectories of the 1000 most abundant clonotypes was used as exploratory dynamics analysis. The CD4 or CD8 phenotype of responding clones was assigned using the separately sequenced CD4+ and CD8+ repertoires. TCRdb reanalyzed the raw reads on its own, using fastp at Q25 for trimming and MiXCR for clone calling, and kept in-frame beta chains. Identical CDR3 protein sequences are pooled into one entry, listed with their most common genes and DNA. TCRdb, not the authors, supplied the V and J calls. Within this sample are approximately 300,000 distinct CDR3 sequences, with roughly 15% of them counted one time only. The ten biggest clones cover 22% of the sample.

This TCR was recovered from a man between 18 and 29 years old who had mild COVID-19 (a few samples of this study predate the infection). The sample titles of this study are shuffled in the database, so cell type and time point are left out; the donor was told from shared clones. The chain links TRBV7-9 with TRBJ2-1; tentative D gene TRBD1, with 6 bases matching. Input material: PBMCs or a T cell subset sorted from them (not recorded which). The CDR3 protein sequence reads: CASSYPGTEQFF. The nucleotide sequence is TGTGCCAGCAGCTACCCCGGGACAGAGCAGTTCTTC.